Following are 16 T cell receptor beta chains from one sample sequenced in a study of blood T cell repertoires in COVID-19 (dated by TCRdb to the early 2020s). The receptor library was made with the immunoSEQ multiplex PCR assay. TCRdb provides this immuneACCESS table in a form limited to in-frame rearrangements. Some clones are lacking; in checked studies, under half of them reflect an unresolved V gene, and why the rest are absent is not known. Present in this sample are 180,000 or so clones, around 78% of which were seen just once. Of the sample, roughly 2.8% falls within the top ten clones. The sample consisted of peripheral blood. These receptors originate from an elderly woman with active or convalescent COVID-19.

This clone appeared once. The CDR3 spells CATSNLRTQETQYF. CDR3 DNA: TGTGCCACCAGCAACCTCAGGACTCAAGAGACCCAGTACTTC. The chain joins TRBV15 to TRBJ2-5; TRBD2 might be the D (5 bases). Trimming stripped 4 bases from V and 2 bases from J, with 11 bases between. The CDR3 extends over 14 amino acids. Looked up from germline, CDR1 is LNHNV and CDR2 is YYDKDF (reference sequence).

This clone was seen a few times. The J gene is TRBJ1-2, the V gene TRBV18, with a possible D match to TRBD1 (5 bases). V shed 2 bases and J shed 6 bases, with 10 bases lying between them. Germline values: CDR1 KGHSH, CDR2 LQKENI. The CDR3 is 13 amino acids. CDR3 nucleotide sequence: TGTGCCAGCTCACCAACCGGGACTCATGGCTACACCTTC. This sequence encodes CASSPTGTHGYTF.

The chain is built from TRBV9 and TRBJ2-7, with TRBD1 identical over 7 bases. CDR3 size: 16 residues. Unmatched junction bases numbered 11, after V lost 4 bases and J lost 1 base. The germline V gene encodes CDR1 SGDLS and CDR2 YYNGEE. In nucleotides, the CDR3 is TGTGCCAGCAGCCCTATAAGTGGGACAGCGTCCTACGAGCAGTACTTC. It yields the protein CASSPISGTASYEQYF.

The chain joins TRBV18 to TRBJ2-1, with 11 bases fitting TRBD2. V trimming: 6 bases; J trimming: 8 bases; junction bases outside the gene matches: 3. The CDR3 has 13 amino acids. The germline CDR1 and CDR2 sequences are KGHSH and LQKENI. CDR3 region: CASSTLAGDEQFF. For the CDR3, the DNA is TGTGCCAGCTCCACACTAGCGGGGGATGAGCAGTTCTTC.

The V and J genes are TRBV12-3 or TRBV12-4 and TRBJ1-4, with D perhaps matching TRBD1 (6 bases). This CDR3 has 12 residues. V gave up 5 bases and J gave up 10 bases, with 11 bases separating them. Here the CDR3 DNA reads TGTGCCAGCAGTGGGGCCAGGGGAAAACTGTTTTTT. Protein sequence: CASSGARGKLFF.

V usage is TRBV7-2 and J usage is TRBJ2-7, with 10 bases aligning to TRBD1. The trim removed 5 bases at V and 4 bases at J, leaving 5 bases unmatched. CDR1 is SGHTA, CDR2 FQGNSA, per germline. The CDR3 totals 14 residues. CDR3 region: CASSLGTGEYEQYF. The CDR3 DNA sequence: TGTGCCAGCAGCCTCGGGACAGGGGAGTACGAGCAGTACTTC.

This chain connects TRBV7-9 to TRBJ1-1; tentatively, D is TRBD1 (5 bases). Trimming cost V 2 bases and J 6 bases, with 10 bases left between them. Germline CDR1 and CDR2: SEHNR and FQNEAQ (reference sequence). This CDR3 contains 13 residues. The CDR3 DNA reads as TGTGCCAGCAGCTTAACGTTGGGGCCTGAAGCTTTCTTT. It encodes CASSLTLGPEAFF.

V usage is TRBV4-1 and J usage is TRBJ2-7; D perhaps matches TRBD2 (6 bases). CDR1 is MGHRA, CDR2 YSYEKL, per germline. This CDR3 region has 15 residues. Trimming stripped 0 bases from V and 2 bases from J, with 11 bases between. This CDR3 reads CASSQEGGNPYEQYF. The CDR3 DNA reads TGCGCCAGCAGCCAAGAAGGCGGGAACCCCTACGAGCAGTACTTC.

The chain has TRBV29-1 and TRBJ1-3; tentatively, D is TRBD1 (6 bases). Per germline, CDR1 SQVTM and CDR2 ANQGSEA. V lost 6 bases and J lost 2, with 8 bases in between. CDR3 size: 12 residues. The CDR3 nucleotides read TGCAGCGTCGCAGGGGCTGGAAACACCATATATTTT. Its protein is CSVAGAGNTIYF. Filled out from reference TRBV29-1 and TRBJ1-3, the complete variable domain reads SAVISQKPSRDICQRGTSLTIQCQVDSQVTMMFWYRQQPGQSLTLIATANQGSEATYESGFVIDKFPISRPNLTFSTLTVSNMSPEDSSIYLCSVAGAGNTIYFGEGSWLTVV.

The chain combines TRBV14 with TRBJ1-2, with TRBD1 matching 11 bases. V trimming: 3 bases; J trimming: 7 bases; junction bases outside the gene matches: 10. Germline V lookup: CDR1 SGHDN, CDR2 FVKESK. The CDR3 runs to 16 residues. In DNA form, the CDR3 reads TGTGCCAGCAGCCATCCCCGCTGGGACAGGGGGGGTGGCTACACCTTC. Translating gives CASSHPRWDRGGGYTF.

Only a few counts were recorded for this clone. CDR3 amino acids: CASSRVGPVTDTQYF. For the CDR3, the DNA is TGCGCCAGCAGCCGGGTGGGGCCTGTAACAGATACGCAGTATTTT. The genes are TRBV5-1 and TRBJ2-3; the D gene is possibly TRBD1 (5 bases). V lost 4 bases, J lost 3 bases, and 15 bases lay in between. In germline, CDR1 is SGHRS, CDR2 YFSETQ. The CDR3 has 15 residues.

The chain combines TRBV2 with TRBJ1-6; a weak D match, TRBD1 (6 bases). V lost 4 bases and J lost 4, with 11 bases in between. This CDR3 comprises 15 residues. Germline V gene data show CDR1 as SNHLY and CDR2 as FYNNEI. The CDR3 protein is CASSAQGIYNSPLHF. In DNA, the CDR3 is TGTGCCAGCAGTGCCCAGGGGATATATAATTCACCCCTCCACTTT.

V gene TRBV5-1 combines with J gene TRBJ2-5, with 9 bases aligning to TRBD1. Germline V gene sequence: CDR1 SGHRS, CDR2 YFSETQ. The length of the CDR3 is 15 residues. After removal of 4 bases from V and 5 bases from J, the junction contained 9 bases not matched to a gene. Here the CDR3 DNA reads TGCGCCAGCAGCCCACAGGGGGCGCGGATGGAGACCCAGTACTTC. Translating it yields CASSPQGARMETQYF.

The chain uses TRBV3-1 (or the pseudogene TRBV3-2) and TRBJ2-5; D is perhaps TRBD1 (6 bases). There are 14 residues in the CDR3. The germline gives CDR1 LGHDT, CDR2 YNNKEL (reference sequence). V lost 2 bases and J 3 bases, leaving 10 bases between the germline ends. CDR3 sequence: CASSQQSGEETQYF. CDR3 in DNA: TGTGCCAGCAGCCAACAGTCAGGGGAAGAGACCCAGTACTTC.

V is TRBV5-4 and J is TRBJ2-3; 9 positions match TRBD2. Germline V gene sequence: CDR1 SGHNT, CDR2 YYREEE (reference sequence). Losses at the gene ends were 4 bases for V and 4 bases for J; bases not matched to a gene: 13. The CDR3 has 17 residues. The CDR3 reads CASSPLEGGGAADTQYF. The CDR3 DNA reads TGTGCCAGCAGCCCCTTGGAGGGCGGGGGGGCCGCAGATACGCAGTATTTT.

The chain joins TRBV12-3 or TRBV12-4 to TRBJ2-5; 7 bases are a match to TRBD1. Trimming removed 5 bases from V and 2 bases from J; junction bases left unmatched: 2. The CDR3 consists of 13 residues. Here the CDR3 reads CASSDRVQETQYF. The CDR3 DNA reads TGTGCCAGCAGTGACAGGGTTCAAGAGACCCAGTACTTC.